Included here is one T cell receptor (beta chain) sequence, with context. Its antigen is undetermined. The CDR3 runs to 17 residues. Germline V gene sequence: CDR1 SGHTA, CDR2 FQGNSA. With 1 base clipped from V and 3 bases from J, the junction kept 9 bases outside the gene matches. The source of the sample is a study of untreated major depressive disorder. TCRdb's copy holds only in-frame clones and misses some; the assay was immunoSEQ multiplex PCR. The data contain around 13,000 clones, approximately 90% of them singletons. The study, taken as a whole, reports: TRBV05-01 (Vbeta 5.1) usage was higher in CD4+ T cells of depressed patients than controls.

Each depressed patient was pairwise matched to a non-depressed control for sex, age, current smoking status and body mass index. The chain is built from TRBV7-2 and TRBJ2-4; 7 bases are a match to TRBD2. The source is a woman aged 25-40 years with major depressive disorder. Sequenced material: CD4+ T cells from PBMCs. CDR3 residues: CASSLEGLADHKNIQYF. CDR3 DNA sequence: TGTGCCAGCAGCTTAGAGGGTCTAGCGGATCACAAAAACATTCAGTACTTC.